This T cell receptor beta chain comes out of a study of identical twins. TCRdb reprocessed the 5' RACE reads with MiXCR, giving one entry per CDR3 protein. The sample has hundreds of thousands of distinct CDR3 sequences, 8.5% to 9.5% seen once. The study's findings and limits: Zero-insertion analyses could be partly confounded by invariant MAIT and iNKT cells. The study found that models underestimated out-of-frame TCR alpha sharing in monozygotic twins.

The CDR3 consists of 15 residues. Trimming removed 10 bases at V and 2 bases at J, with 20 bases between. Germline CDR1 is MNHEY and CDR2 is SMNVEV (reference sequence). Comment on this clonotype: Its cognate antigen is unknown.

This sample also belongs to another study, concerning yellow fever vaccine responses in identical twins.

The clonotype comes from a woman between 18 and 30 years old in good health. What was sequenced was CD8+ T cells sorted from blood. The rearrangement joins TRBV27 to TRBJ2-5; weak D call: TRBD2 (6 bases). The CDR3 spells CATRTKWPIQETQYF. CDR3 coding DNA: TGTGCCACGAGGACTAAGTGGCCCATTCAAGAGACCCAGTACTTC.